This T cell receptor beta chain was retrieved from a study of cytomegalovirus exposure and HLA in healthy donors. A note on this clone: Its antigen is unidentified.

The length of the CDR3 is 17 residues. The germline gives CDR1 SGHAT, CDR2 FQNNGV. Trimming pared 6 bases from V and 4 bases from J, leaving 19 bases between. Overall study results and limits: Earlier findings revealed that most TCR beta V segments proved productive either about 87% or about 30% of the time.

13 Jbeta primers and 60 Vbeta primers were used for the PCR. Generated by immunoSEQ multiplex PCR, the TCRdb table keeps only in-frame clones and is missing some. The data show about 150,000 clones, with roughly 79% seen just once and 2.8% held by the top ten. The specimen was PBMCs. The TCR comes from a man aged 18-30 years in good health and CMV-seronegative. The chain joins TRBV11-2 to TRBJ1-6, with a tentative D call TRBD1 (6 bases). CDR3 sequence: CASSQKSPTGYNSPLHF. In nucleotides, the CDR3 is TGTGCCAGCAGTCAAAAATCTCCCACAGGGTATAATTCACCCCTCCACTTT.